Listed here are 16 T cell receptor beta chains from one sample, sequenced in a study of T cells in Graves' hyperthyroidism and ophthalmopathy. RNA transcripts provided the source from which TCR beta CDR3 regions were amplified. Using the HTBI primer set, a first-round RT-PCR was run on the TCR CDR3. MiXCR, run by TCRdb on the multiplex PCR reads, gives a single entry per CDR3 protein. Here the sample spans hundreds of thousands of distinct CDR3 sequences, around 21% being singletons. Sequencing was carried out using blood. The receptors were sampled from a young man with Graves' ophthalmopathy.

This clonotype was picked up a small number of times. This sequence joins TRBV19 and TRBJ2-2; D is possibly TRBD2 (6 bases). This CDR3 is 16 amino acids long. The germline V gene encodes CDR1 LNHDA and CDR2 SQIVND (reference sequence). V was trimmed by 3 bases and J by 3 bases, leaving 14 bases between them. The CDR3 loop is CASSMGLGGYTGELFF. For the CDR3, the DNA is TGTGCCAGTAGTATGGGACTTGGGGGGTACACCGGGGAGCTGTTTTTT.

This clonotype was recorded at least ten times. The rearrangement uses TRBV4-1 and TRBJ2-7, with 11 bases fitting TRBD2. Germline V CDR1 and CDR2: MGHRA, YSYEKL. J lost 3 bases, V lost 5 bases, and 3 bases had no gene match. The CDR3 loop spans 14 amino acids. The CDR3 protein is CASSLGLADYEQYF. The DNA of the CDR3 is TGCGCCAGCAGCTTGGGACTAGCGGACTACGAGCAGTACTTC.

This chain uses TRBV7-9 with TRBJ1-2; D gene ambiguous. CDR3 length equals 16 residues. Germline CDR1 reads SEHNR; CDR2 reads FQNEAQ (reference sequence). Trimming removed 1 base from V and 4 bases from J, with 16 bases in between. CDR3 protein: CASSLGGEVVRYGYTF. In nucleotides, the CDR3 is TGTGCCAGCAGCTTAGGTGGCGAGGTAGTTCGCTATGGCTACACCTTC.

This clonotype has only a few counts. The genes are TRBV5-4 and TRBJ1-1; no reliable D call. Trimming stripped 4 bases from V and 1 base from J, with 11 bases between. The CDR3 has 14 residues. Germline-derived CDR1 and CDR2 are SGHNT and YYREEE (reference sequence). The CDR3 DNA sequence: TGTGCCAGCAGCCCGCCTGGGAAGAACACTGAAGCTTTCTTT. It codes for CASSPPGKNTEAFF.

This chain connects TRBV18 to TRBJ1-1; D possibly corresponds to TRBD1 (5 bases). The ends were cut back, 5 bases at V and 0 bases at J, with 16 bases in the middle. This CDR3 is built from 16 residues. CDR1 is KGHSH and CDR2 is LQKENI in the germline V gene. DNA of the CDR3: TGTGCCAGCTCATTCGTAGGAGGGGCGATGAACACTGAAGCTTTCTTT. The encoded protein is CASSFVGGAMNTEAFF.

This clonotype was counted between two and nine times. This chain joins TRBV3-1 and TRBJ2-7; the D is unclear. This CDR3 has 17 residues. Trimming pared 1 base from V and 2 bases from J, leaving 18 bases between. Germline V gives CDR1 LGHDT, CDR2 YNNKEL (reference sequence). CDR3 loop: CASSQGGYWQIPYEQYF. The CDR3 region has the DNA TGTGCCAGCAGCCAAGGGGGATATTGGCAGATACCCTACGAGCAGTACTTC.

The chain is built from TRBV20-1 and TRBJ2-1; 7 nucleotides agree with TRBD2. Germline values: CDR1 DFQATT, CDR2 SNEGSKA (reference sequence). J lost 5 bases, V lost 1 base, and 14 bases had no gene match. This CDR3 contains 17 residues. The CDR3 bases are TGCAGTGCTAGAGGCACCCCTGGTAGCGGGTCTAACAATGAGCAGTTCTTC. Its protein product is CSARGTPGSGSNNEQFF.

This clonotype was recorded a few times. This sequence joins TRBV5-5 and TRBJ1-1; TRBD1 might be the D (5 bases). CDR3 length: 15 residues. The germline gives CDR1 SGHKS, CDR2 YYEKEE (reference sequence). Deletions cut 3 bases from V and 0 bases from J, with 12 bases between. CDR3 amino acids: CASSSNRILNTEAFF. CDR3 coding DNA: TGTGCCAGCAGCTCCAACAGGATTTTGAACACTGAAGCTTTCTTT.

The chain couples TRBV5-4 to TRBJ1-1; D might be TRBD1 (6 bases). The CDR3 consists of 16 residues. V was pared by 3 bases and J by 0 bases, with 15 bases between. Germline CDR1 is SGHNT and CDR2 is YYREEE (reference sequence). The CDR3 is CASSWSGGLMNTEAFF. As DNA, the CDR3 is TGTGCCAGCAGCTGGTCGGGGGGCTTGATGAACACTGAAGCTTTCTTT.

This clonotype was detected a few times. V usage is TRBV30 and J usage is TRBJ1-6; 9 bases fit TRBD1. This CDR3 region has 15 residues. Germline lookup yields CDR1 GTSNPN and CDR2 SVGIG (reference sequence). Unmatched junction bases numbered 7, after V lost 0 bases and J lost 10 bases. CDR3 loop: CAWSVPDRGSSPLHF. The CDR3 DNA reads TGTGCCTGGAGTGTACCGGACAGGGGAAGCTCACCCCTCCACTTT.

A note on this clonotype: A junction boundary mismatches the germline segment, possibly from a read error. The chain is built from TRBV7-2 and TRBJ2-2; tentatively, D is TRBD2 (5 bases). Germline-derived CDR1 and CDR2 are SGHTA and FQGNSA. The CDR3 runs to 16 residues. The DNA for the CDR3 is TGTGCCAGCAGCTTATATCCAGCAGGAACCACCGGGGAGCTGCTTTTT. This codes for CASSLYPAGTTGELLF.

This clonotype was recorded at least ten times. V and J are TRBV6-5 and TRBJ1-5; no reliable D call. CDR1 is MNHEY, CDR2 SVGAGI, per germline. Trimming shortened V by 2 bases and J by 1 base, and 6 bases separated the two germline ends. The CDR3 is made up of 14 amino acids. CDR3: CASSYGGSNQPQHF. The CDR3 region has the DNA TGTGCCAGCAGTTACGGTGGGAGCAATCAGCCCCAGCATTTT.

This clonotype was recorded a few times. The chain employs TRBV2 and TRBJ2-7, with TRBD1 matching over 7 bases. The V and J ends lost 4 bases and 2 bases, in that order; junction bases with no gene match: 8. Germline lookup yields CDR1 SNHLY and CDR2 FYNNEI. The CDR3 length is 15 residues. The CDR3 nucleotides are TGTGCCAGCAGTGCCCGCCCCGGGACAGCCTACGAGCAGTACTTC. Protein product: CASSARPGTAYEQYF. The full variable domain, in which reference TRBV2 and TRBJ2-7 provide the parts outside the CDR3, is EPEVTQTPSHQVTQMGQEVILRCVPISNHLYFYWYRQILGQKVEFLVSFYNNEISEKSEIFDDQFSVERPDGSNFTLKIRSTKLEDSAMYFCASSARPGTAYEQYFGPGTRLTVT.

This clonotype has more than one count but fewer than ten. This chain links TRBV20-1 with TRBJ1-5, with D maybe TRBD1 (5 bases). The CDR3 covers 17 residues. V gave up 1 base and J gave up 2 bases, with 18 bases separating them. The germline CDR1 and CDR2 sequences are DFQATT and SNEGSKA (reference sequence). Here the CDR3 DNA reads TGCAGTGCTAGAGCCGCCGGGACCGCGTCTGGCAATCAGCCCCAGCATTTT. Translation: CSARAAGTASGNQPQHF.

There are many counts of this clonotype. The chain is built from TRBV20-1 and TRBJ2-5; tentatively, D is TRBD1 (5 bases). The CDR3 has 14 residues. V lost 4 bases to trimming and J lost 2 bases, with 14 bases between them. Germline V gene sequence: CDR1 DFQATT, CDR2 SNEGSKA (reference sequence). The CDR3 sequence: CSATSGIPQETQYF. The CDR3 DNA is TGCAGTGCTACATCAGGGATACCTCAAGAGACCCAGTACTTC.

The chain employs TRBV20-1 and TRBJ1-1, with 7 bases lining up with TRBD1. This CDR3 contains 14 residues. The V gene end was trimmed by 6 bases and the J gene end by 0 bases; junction bases not matched to a gene: 7. The germline CDR1 and CDR2 sequences are DFQATT and SNEGSKA (reference sequence). This CDR3 reads CSAQRDSLNTEAFF. The CDR3 DNA follows: TGCAGTGCCCAGCGGGACAGCCTGAACACTGAAGCTTTCTTT.